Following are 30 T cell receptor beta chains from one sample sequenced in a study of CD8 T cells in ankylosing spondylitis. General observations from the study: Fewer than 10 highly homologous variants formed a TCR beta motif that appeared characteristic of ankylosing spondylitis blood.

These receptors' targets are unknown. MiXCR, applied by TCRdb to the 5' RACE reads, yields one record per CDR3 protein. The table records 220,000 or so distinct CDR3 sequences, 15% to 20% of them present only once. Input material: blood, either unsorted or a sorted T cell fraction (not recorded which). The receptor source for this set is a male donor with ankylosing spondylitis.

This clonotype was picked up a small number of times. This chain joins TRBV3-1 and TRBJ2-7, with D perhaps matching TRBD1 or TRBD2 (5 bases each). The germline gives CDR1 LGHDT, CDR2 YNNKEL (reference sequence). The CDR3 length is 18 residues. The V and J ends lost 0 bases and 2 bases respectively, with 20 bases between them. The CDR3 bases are TGTGCCAGCAGCCAAGATTCATGGGGGTTTGGTCGGACCTACGAGCAGTACTTC. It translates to CASSQDSWGFGRTYEQYF.

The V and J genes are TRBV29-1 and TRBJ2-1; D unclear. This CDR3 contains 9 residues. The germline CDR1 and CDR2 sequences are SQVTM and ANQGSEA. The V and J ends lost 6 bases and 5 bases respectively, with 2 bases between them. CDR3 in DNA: TGCAGCGTGGACAATGAGCAGTTCTTC. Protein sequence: CSVDNEQFF.

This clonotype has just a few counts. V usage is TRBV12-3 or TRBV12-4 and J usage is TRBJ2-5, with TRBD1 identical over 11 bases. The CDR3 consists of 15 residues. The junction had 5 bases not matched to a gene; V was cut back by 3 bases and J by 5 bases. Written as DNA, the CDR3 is TGTGCCAGCAGTTTTGGGACAGGGGGTCTGGAGACCCAGTACTTC. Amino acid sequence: CASSFGTGGLETQYF.

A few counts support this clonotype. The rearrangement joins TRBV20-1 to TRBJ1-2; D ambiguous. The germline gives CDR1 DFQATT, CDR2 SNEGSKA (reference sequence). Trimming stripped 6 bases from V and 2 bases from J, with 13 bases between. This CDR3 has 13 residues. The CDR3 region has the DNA TGCAGTGCCCAAGGACCCCTAAACTATGGCTACACCTTC. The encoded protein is CSAQGPLNYGYTF.

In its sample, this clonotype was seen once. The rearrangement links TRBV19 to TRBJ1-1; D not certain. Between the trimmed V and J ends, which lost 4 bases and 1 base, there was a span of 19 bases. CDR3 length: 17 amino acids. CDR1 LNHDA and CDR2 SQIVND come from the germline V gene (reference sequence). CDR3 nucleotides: TGTGCCAGTAGTACCTTCTATATCCTAGGATCGAACACTGAAGCTTTCTTT. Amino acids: CASSTFYILGSNTEAFF. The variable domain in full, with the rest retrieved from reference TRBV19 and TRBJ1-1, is DGGITQSPKYLFRKEGQNVTLSCEQNLNHDAMYWYRQDPGQGLRLIYYSQIVNDFQKGDIAEGYSVSREKKESFPLTVTSAQKNPTAFYLCASSTFYILGSNTEAFFGQGTRLTVV.

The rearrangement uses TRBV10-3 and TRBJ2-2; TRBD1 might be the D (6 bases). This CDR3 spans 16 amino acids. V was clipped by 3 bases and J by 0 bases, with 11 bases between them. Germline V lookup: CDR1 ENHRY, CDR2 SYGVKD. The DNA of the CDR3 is TGTGCCATCAGTGATCCAGGGGCAGCGAACACCGGGGAGCTGTTTTTT. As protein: CAISDPGAANTGELFF.

The CDR3 nucleotides are TGTGCCAGCAGCACCGGACAGGGGACCTACGAGCAGTACTTC. It specifies CASSTGQGTYEQYF. The chain is built from TRBV9 and TRBJ2-7; TRBD1 matches at 9 bases. Germline V gives CDR1 SGDLS, CDR2 YYNGEE. Germline trimming cut 4 bases from V and 2 bases from J; bases unmatched to any gene: 4. The CDR3 length is 14 residues. The full variable domain, in which reference TRBV9 and TRBJ2-7 provide the parts outside the CDR3, is DSGVTQTPKHLITATGQRVTLRCSPRSGDLSVYWYQQSLDQGLQFLIQYYNGEERAKGNILERFSAQQFPDLHSELNLSSLELGDSALYFCASSTGQGTYEQYFGPGTRLTVT.

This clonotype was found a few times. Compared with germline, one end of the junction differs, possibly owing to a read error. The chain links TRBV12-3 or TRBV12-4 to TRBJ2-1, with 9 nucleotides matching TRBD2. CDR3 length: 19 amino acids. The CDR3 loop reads CARSFMRRGGLAQWDEQFF. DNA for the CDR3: TGTGCCCGCAGTTTCATGAGGCGCGGGGGACTAGCACAATGGGATGAGCAGTTCTTC.

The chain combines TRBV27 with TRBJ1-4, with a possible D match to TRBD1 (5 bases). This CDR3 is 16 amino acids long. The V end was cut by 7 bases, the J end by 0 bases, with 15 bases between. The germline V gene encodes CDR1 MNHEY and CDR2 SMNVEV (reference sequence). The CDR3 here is CASNPRQLATNEKLFF. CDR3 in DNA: TGTGCCAGCAATCCTAGACAGCTTGCAACTAATGAAAAACTGTTTTTT.

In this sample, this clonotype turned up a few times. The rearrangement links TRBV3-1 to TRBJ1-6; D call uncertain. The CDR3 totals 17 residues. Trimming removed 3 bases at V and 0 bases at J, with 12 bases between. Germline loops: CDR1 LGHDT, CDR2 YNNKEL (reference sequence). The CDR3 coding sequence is TGTGCCAGCAGCCATCGGACCCTGAGCTCCTATAATTCACCCCTCCACTTT. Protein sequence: CASSHRTLSSYNSPLHF.

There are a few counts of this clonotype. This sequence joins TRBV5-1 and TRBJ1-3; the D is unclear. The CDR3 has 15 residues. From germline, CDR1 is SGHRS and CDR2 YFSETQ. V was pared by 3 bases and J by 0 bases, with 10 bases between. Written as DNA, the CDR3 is TGCGCCAGCAGCTCGGGCGTAGACTCTGGAAACACCATATATTTT. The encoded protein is CASSSGVDSGNTIYF.

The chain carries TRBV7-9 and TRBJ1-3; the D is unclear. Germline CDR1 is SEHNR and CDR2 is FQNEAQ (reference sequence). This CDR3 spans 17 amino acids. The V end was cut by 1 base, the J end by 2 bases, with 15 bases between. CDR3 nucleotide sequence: TGTGCCAGCAGCTTAGAGGGCACAGCCCCACCTGGAAACACCATATATTTT. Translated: CASSLEGTAPPGNTIYF.

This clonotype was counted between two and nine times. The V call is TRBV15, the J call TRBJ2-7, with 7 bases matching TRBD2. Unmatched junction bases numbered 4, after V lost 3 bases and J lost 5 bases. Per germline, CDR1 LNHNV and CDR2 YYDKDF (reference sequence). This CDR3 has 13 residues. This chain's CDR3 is CATSSRTRDEQYF. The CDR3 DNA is TGTGCCACCAGCAGCCGGACTAGGGACGAGCAGTACTTC.

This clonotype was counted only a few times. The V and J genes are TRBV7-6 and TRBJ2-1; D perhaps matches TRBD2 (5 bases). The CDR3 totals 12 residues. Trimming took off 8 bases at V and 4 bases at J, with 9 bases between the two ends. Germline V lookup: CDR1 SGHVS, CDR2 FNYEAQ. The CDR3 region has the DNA TGTGCCAGCGGACTCAATTACAATGAGCAGTTCTTC. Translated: CASGLNYNEQFF.

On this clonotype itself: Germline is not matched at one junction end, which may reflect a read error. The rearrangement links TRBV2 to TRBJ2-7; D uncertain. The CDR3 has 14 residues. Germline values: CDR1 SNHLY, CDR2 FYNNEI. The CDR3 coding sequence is TGTGCCAGCAGAGAAGGGTCCCCTCGAATCGAGCAGTACTTC. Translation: CASREGSPRIEQYF. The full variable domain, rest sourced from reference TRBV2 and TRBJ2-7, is EPEVTQTPSHQVTQMGQEVILRCVPISNHLYFYWYRQILGQKVEFLVSFYNNEISEKSEIFDDQFSVERPDGSNFTLKIRSTKLEDSAMYFCASREGSPRIEQYFGPGTRLTVT.

CDR3 region: CASSLVGESTGELFF. The DNA of the CDR3 is TGTGCCAGCAGCTTAGTAGGGGAGAGCACCGGGGAGCTGTTTTTT. The chain joins TRBV11-2 to TRBJ2-2; D might be TRBD1 or TRBD2, each matching 5 bases. Looked up from germline, CDR1 is SGHAT and CDR2 is FQNNGV. This CDR3 has 15 amino acids. Trimming cost V 1 base and J 4 bases, with 10 bases left between them.

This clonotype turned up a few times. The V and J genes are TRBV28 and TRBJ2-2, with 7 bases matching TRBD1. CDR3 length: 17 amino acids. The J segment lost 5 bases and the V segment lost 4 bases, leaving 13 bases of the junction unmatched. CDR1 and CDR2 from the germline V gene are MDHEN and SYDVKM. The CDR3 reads CASSSIFRGSLTGELFF. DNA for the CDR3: TGTGCCAGCAGTTCCATCTTCAGGGGGTCGTTGACCGGGGAGCTGTTTTTT.

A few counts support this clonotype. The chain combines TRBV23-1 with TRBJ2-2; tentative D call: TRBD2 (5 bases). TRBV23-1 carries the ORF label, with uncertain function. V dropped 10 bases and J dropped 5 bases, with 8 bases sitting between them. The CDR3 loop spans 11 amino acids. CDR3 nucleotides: TGCGCCAAAAGGAGGACCGGGGAGCTGTTTTTT. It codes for CAKRRTGELFF.

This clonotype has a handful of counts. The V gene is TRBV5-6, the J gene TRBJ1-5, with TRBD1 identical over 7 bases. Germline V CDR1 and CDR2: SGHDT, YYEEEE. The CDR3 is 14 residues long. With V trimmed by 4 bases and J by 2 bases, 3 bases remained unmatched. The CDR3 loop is CASSHGQGNQPQHF. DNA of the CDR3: TGTGCCAGCAGCCACGGACAGGGCAATCAGCCCCAGCATTTT.

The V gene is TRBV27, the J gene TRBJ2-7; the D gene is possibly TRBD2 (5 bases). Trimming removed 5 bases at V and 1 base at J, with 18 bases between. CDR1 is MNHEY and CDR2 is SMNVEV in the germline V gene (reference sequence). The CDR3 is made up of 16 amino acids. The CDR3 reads CASSPPWSGPSYEQYF. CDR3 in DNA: TGTGCCAGCAGTCCCCCATGGAGCGGCCCTTCCTACGAGCAGTACTTC.

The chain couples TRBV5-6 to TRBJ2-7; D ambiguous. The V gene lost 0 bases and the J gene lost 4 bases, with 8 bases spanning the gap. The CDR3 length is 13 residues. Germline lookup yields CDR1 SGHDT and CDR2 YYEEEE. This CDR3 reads CASSLATAYEQYF. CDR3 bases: TGTGCCAGCAGCTTGGCGACGGCATACGAGCAGTACTTC.

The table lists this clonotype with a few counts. The CDR3 spells CASSESRLETRGYTF. DNA for the CDR3: TGTGCCAGCAGCGAAAGCCGACTAGAAACTAGAGGCTACACCTTC. The chain employs TRBV9 and TRBJ1-2; D is ambiguous. Trimming removed 3 bases at V and 8 bases at J, with 20 bases between. The CDR3 totals 15 residues. CDR1 SGDLS and CDR2 YYNGEE come from the germline V gene.

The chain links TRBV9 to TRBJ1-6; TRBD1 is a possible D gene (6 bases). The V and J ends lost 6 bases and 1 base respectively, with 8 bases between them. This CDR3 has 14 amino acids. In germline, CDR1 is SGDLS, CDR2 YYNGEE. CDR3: CASKGVSYNSPLHF. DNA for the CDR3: TGTGCCAGCAAGGGGGTATCCTATAATTCACCCCTCCACTTT.

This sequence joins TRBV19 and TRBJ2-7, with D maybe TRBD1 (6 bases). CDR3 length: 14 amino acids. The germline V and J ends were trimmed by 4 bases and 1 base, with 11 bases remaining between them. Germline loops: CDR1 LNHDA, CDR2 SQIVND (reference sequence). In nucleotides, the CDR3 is TGTGCCAGTAGTACTTCGACAGGTTCCTACGAGCAGTACTTC. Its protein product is CASSTSTGSYEQYF.

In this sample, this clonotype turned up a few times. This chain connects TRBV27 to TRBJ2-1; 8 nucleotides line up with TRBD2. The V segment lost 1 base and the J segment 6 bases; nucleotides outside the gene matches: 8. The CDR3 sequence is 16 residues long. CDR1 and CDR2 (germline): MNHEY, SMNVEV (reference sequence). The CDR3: CASSLLGASGSNEQFF. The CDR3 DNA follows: TGTGCCAGCAGTTTATTAGGGGCTAGCGGGTCCAATGAGCAGTTCTTC.

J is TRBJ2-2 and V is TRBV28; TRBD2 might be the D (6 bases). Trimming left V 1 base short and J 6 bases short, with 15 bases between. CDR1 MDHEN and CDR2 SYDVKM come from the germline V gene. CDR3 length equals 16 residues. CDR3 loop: CASSLFGGARAGELFF. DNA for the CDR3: TGTGCCAGCAGTTTATTTGGCGGGGCCCGCGCCGGGGAGCTGTTTTTT.

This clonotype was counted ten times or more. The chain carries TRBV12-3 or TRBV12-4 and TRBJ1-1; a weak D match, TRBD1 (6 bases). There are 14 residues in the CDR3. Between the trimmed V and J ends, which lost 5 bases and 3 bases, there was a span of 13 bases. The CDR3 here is CASSPRQEYTEAFF. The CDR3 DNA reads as TGTGCCAGCAGTCCCCGACAGGAGTACACTGAAGCTTTCTTT.

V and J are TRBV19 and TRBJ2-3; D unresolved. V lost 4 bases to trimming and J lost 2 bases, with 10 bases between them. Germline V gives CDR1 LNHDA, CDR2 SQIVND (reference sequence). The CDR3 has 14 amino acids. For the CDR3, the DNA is TGTGCCAGTAGTAGCTGGGCTAACACAGATACGCAGTATTTT. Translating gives CASSSWANTDTQYF.

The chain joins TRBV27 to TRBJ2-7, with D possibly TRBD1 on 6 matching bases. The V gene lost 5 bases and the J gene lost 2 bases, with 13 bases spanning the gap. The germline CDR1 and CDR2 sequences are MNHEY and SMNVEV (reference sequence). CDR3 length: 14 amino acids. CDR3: CASSPSDSTYEQYF. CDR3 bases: TGTGCCAGCAGTCCGTCGGACAGTACCTACGAGCAGTACTTC.

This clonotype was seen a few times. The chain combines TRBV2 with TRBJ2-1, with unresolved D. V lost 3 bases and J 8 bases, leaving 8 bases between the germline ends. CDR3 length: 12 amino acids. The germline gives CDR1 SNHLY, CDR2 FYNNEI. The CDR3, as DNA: TGTGCCAGCAGTGAGGAGTACGATGAGCAGTTCTTC. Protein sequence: CASSEEYDEQFF.